This T cell receptor beta chain appears in the sequencing data of a study of CD8 T cells in ankylosing spondylitis. TCR beta libraries were made by quantitative 5'-RACE with molecular barcodes. TCRdb used MiXCR to reprocess the 5' RACE reads, holding one entry per CDR3 protein. The sample carries approximately 300,000 distinct CDR3 sequences, over 15% recorded once. Of note for this clonotype: What it binds is unknown. A much more abundant neighbour one base away suggests this may be a read error.

Study conclusions and caveats: In peripheral blood, disease-linked CD8+ clones occurred at relatively low frequencies. Characteristic of ankylosing spondylitis blood, it appeared, was a TCR beta motif comprising several highly homologous variants. Clones linked to disease were reported to show significant enrichment in matched ankylosing spondylitis synovial fluid.

The CDR3 is 11 amino acids. Germline CDR1 reads LNHNV; CDR2 reads YYDKDF (reference sequence). Trimming took off 11 bases at V and 5 bases at J, with 9 bases between the two ends. The gene calls are TRBV15 and TRBJ2-2; no clear D. What was sequenced was blood, either unsorted or a sorted T cell fraction (not recorded which). The clonotype was recovered from a male donor with ankylosing spondylitis or in good health (not recorded which). Here the CDR3 reads CAASGTGELFF. The CDR3 nucleotides read TGTGCCGCGTCAGGTACCGGGGAGCTGTTTTTT. Complete variable domain (other parts from reference TRBV15 and TRBJ2-2): DAMVIQNPRYQVTQFGKPVTLSCSQTLNHNVMYWYQQKSSQAPKLLFHYYDKDFNNEADTPDNFQSRRPNTSFCFLDIRSPGLGDTAMYLCAASGTGELFFGEGSRLTVL.